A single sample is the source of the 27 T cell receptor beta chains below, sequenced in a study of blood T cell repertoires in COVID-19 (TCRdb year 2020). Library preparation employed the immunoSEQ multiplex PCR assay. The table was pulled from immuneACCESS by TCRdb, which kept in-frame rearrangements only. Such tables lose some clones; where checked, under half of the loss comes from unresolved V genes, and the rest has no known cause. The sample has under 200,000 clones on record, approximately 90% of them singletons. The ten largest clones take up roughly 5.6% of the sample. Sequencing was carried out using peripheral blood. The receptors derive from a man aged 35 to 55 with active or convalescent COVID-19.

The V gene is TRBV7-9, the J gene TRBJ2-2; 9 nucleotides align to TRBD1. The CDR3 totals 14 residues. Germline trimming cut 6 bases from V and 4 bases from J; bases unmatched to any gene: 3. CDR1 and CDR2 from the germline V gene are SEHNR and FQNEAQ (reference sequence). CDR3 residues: CASRRQGGTGELFF. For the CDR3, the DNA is TGTGCCAGCAGGCGACAGGGGGGCACCGGGGAGCTGTTTTTT.

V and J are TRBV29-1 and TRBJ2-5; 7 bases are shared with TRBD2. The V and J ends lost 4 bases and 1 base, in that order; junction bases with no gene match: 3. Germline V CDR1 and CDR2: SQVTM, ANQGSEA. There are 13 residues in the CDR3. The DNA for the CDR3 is TGCAGCGTTGTCGGGGGGAGCCAAGAGACCCAGTACTTC. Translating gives CSVVGGSQETQYF. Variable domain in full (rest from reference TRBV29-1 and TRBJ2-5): SAVISQKPSRDICQRGTSLTIQCQVDSQVTMMFWYRQQPGQSLTLIATANQGSEATYESGFVIDKFPISRPNLTFSTLTVSNMSPEDSSIYLCSVVGGSQETQYFGPGTRLLVL.

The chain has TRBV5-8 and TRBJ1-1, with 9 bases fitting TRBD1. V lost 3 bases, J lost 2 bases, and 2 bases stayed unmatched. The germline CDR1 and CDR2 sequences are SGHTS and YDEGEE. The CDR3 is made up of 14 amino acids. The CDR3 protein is CASSWDRANTEAFF. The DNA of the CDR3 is TGTGCCAGCAGCTGGGACAGGGCCAACACTGAAGCTTTCTTT.

The CDR3 is CASSLDPWSRGTYEQYF. As DNA, the CDR3 is TGTGCCAGCAGCTTAGACCCTTGGAGTCGAGGGACCTACGAGCAGTACTTC. The chain has TRBV11-2 and TRBJ2-7; possible D gene TRBD2, 5 bases. CDR3 length: 17 residues. Per germline, CDR1 SGHAT and CDR2 FQNNGV. Deletions cut 0 bases from V and 2 bases from J, with 17 bases between.

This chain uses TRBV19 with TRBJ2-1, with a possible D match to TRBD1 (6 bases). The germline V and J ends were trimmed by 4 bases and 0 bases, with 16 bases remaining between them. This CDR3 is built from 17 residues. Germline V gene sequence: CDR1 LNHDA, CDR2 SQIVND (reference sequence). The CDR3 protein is CASSRFTQGSSYNEQFF. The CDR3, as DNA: TGTGCCAGTAGTAGGTTTACCCAGGGGAGCTCCTACAATGAGCAGTTCTTC.

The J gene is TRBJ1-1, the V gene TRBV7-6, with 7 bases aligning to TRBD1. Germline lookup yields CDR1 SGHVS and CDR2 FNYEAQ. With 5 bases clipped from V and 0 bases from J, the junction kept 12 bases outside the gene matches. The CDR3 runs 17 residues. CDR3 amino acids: CASSLLGLQGMNTEAFF. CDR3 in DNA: TGTGCCAGCAGCCTACTCGGCCTACAGGGGATGAACACTGAAGCTTTCTTT.

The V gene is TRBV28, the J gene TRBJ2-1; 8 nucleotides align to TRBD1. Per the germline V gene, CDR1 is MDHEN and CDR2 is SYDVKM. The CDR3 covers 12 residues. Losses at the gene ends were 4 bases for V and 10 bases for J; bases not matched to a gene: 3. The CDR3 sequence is CASSWTGNEQFF. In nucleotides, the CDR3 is TGTGCCAGCAGTTGGACAGGGAACGAGCAGTTCTTC.

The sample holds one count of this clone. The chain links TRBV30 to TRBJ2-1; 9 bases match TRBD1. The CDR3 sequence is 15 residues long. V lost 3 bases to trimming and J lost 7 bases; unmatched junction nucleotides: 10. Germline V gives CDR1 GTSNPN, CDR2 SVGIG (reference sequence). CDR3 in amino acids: CAWSTTGGEGNEQFF. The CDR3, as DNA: TGTGCCTGGAGCACTACAGGGGGCGAGGGTAATGAGCAGTTCTTC.

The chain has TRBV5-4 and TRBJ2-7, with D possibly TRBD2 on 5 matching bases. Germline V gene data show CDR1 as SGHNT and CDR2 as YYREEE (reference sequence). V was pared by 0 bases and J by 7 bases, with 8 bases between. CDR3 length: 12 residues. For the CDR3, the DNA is TGTGCCAGCAGCTTGGCCCCGGGAGAGCAGTACTTC. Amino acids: CASSLAPGEQYF.

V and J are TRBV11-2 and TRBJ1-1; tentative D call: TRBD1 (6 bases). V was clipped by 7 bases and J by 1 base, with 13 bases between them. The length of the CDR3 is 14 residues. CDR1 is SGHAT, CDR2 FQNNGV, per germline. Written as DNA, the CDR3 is TGTGCCAGCACCCGGACAGCTGGGAACACTGAAGCTTTCTTT. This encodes CASTRTAGNTEAFF.

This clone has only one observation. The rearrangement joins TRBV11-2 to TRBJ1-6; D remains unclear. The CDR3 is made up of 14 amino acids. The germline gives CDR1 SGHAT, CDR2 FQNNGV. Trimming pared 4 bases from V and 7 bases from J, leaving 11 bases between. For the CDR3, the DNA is TGTGCCAGCAGCTACGCAGGTTCGAATTCACCCCTCCACTTT. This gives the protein CASSYAGSNSPLHF.

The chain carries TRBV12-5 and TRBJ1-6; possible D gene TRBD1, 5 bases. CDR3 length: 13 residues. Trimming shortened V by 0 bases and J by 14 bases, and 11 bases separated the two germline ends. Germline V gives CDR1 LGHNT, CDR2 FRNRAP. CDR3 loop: CASGLVPGESLHF. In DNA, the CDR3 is TGTGCTAGTGGTTTGGTCCCGGGGGAATCCCTCCACTTT.

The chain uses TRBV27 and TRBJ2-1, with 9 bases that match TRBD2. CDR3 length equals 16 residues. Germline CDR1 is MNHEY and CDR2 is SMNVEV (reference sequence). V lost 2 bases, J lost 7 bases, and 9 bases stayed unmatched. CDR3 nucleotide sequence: TGTGCCAGCAGTTTAAATCGGCTAGCGGGACGGAATGAGCAGTTCTTC. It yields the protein CASSLNRLAGRNEQFF.

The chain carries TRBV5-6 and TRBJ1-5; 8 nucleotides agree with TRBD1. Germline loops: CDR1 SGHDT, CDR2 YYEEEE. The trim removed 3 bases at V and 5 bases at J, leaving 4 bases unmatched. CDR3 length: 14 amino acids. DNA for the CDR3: TGTGCCAGCAGCTCGGACAGGGAATATCAGCCCCAGCATTTT. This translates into CASSSDREYQPQHF.

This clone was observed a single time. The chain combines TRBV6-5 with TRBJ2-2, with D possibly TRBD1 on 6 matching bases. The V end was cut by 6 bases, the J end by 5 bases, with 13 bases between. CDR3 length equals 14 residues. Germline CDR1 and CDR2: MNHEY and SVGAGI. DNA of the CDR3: TGTGCCAGCAGCCTAATAAGGGGGACCGGGGAGCTGTTTTTT. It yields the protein CASSLIRGTGELFF.

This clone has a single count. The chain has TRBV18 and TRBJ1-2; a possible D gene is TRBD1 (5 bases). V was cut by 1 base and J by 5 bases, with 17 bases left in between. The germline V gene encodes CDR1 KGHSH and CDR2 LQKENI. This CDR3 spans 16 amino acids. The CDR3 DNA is TGTGCCAGCTCACCACAGCCCGGTCAGGGATTGTATGGCTACACCTTC. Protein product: CASSPQPGQGLYGYTF.

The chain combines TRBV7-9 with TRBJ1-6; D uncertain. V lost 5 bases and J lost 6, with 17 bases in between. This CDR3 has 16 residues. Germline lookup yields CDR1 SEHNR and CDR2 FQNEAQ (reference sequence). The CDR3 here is CASSQPRMGGNSPLHF. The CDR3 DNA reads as TGTGCCAGCAGCCAGCCTCGGATGGGAGGTAATTCACCCCTCCACTTT. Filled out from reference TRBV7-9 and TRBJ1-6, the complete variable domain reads DTGVSQNPRHKITKRGQNVTFRCDPISEHNRLYWYRQTLGQGPEFLTYFQNEAQLEKSRLLSDRFSAERPKGSFSTLEIQRTEQGDSAMYLCASSQPRMGGNSPLHFGNGTRLTVT.

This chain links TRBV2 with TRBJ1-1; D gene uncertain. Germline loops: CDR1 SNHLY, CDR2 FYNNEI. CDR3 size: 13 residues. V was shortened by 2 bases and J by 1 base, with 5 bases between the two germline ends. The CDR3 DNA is TGTGCCAGCAGTGAACAGGCGAACACTGAAGCTTTCTTT. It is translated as CASSEQANTEAFF. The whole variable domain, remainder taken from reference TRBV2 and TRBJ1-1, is EPEVTQTPSHQVTQMGQEVILRCVPISNHLYFYWYRQILGQKVEFLVSFYNNEISEKSEIFDDQFSVERPDGSNFTLKIRSTKLEDSAMYFCASSEQANTEAFFGQGTRLTVV.

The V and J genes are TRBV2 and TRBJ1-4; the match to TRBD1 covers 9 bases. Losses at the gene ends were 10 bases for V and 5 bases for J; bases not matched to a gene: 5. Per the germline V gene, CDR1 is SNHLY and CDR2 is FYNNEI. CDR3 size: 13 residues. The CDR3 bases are TGTGCCACCTCCGGGACAGGGAATGAAAAACTGTTTTTT. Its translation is CATSGTGNEKLFF.

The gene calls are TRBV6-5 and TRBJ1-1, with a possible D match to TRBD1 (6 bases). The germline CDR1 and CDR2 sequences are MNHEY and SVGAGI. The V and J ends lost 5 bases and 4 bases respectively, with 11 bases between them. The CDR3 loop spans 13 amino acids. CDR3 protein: CASSTQGPTEAFF. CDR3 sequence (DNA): TGTGCCAGCAGTACACAGGGACCCACTGAAGCTTTCTTT.

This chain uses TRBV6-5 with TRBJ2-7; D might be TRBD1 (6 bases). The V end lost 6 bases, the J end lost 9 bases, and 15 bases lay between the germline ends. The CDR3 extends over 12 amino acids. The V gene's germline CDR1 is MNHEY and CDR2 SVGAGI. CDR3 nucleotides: TGTGCCAGCAGCCCGGACAGCAGCGGGCAGTACTTC. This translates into CASSPDSSGQYF.

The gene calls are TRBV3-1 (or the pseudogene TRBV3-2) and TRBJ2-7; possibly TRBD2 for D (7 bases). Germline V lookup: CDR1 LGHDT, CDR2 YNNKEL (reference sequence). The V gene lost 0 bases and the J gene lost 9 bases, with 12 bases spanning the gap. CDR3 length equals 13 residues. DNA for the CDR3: TGTGCCAGCAGCCAAGATGGGGGGGCTGGGCAGTACTTC. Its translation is CASSQDGGAGQYF.

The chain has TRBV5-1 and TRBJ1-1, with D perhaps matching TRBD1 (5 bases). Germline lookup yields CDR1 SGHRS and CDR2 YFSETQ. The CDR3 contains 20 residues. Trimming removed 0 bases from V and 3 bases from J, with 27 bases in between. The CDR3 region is CASSLDSGGLQGVAHTEAFF. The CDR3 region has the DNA TGCGCCAGCAGCTTGGATTCTGGCGGTTTGCAGGGCGTGGCACACACTGAAGCTTTCTTT. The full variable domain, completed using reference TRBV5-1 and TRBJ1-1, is KAGVTQTPRYLIKTRGQQVTLSCSPISGHRSVSWYQQTPGQGLQFLFEYFSETQRNKGNFPGRFSGRQFSNSRSEMNVSTLELGDSALYLCASSLDSGGLQGVAHTEAFFGQGTRLTVV.

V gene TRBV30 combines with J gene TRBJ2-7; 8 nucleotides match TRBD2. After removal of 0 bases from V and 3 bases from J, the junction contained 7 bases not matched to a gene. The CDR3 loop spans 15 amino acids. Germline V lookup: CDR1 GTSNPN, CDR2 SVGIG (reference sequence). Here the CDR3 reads CAWSVRASGYYEQYF. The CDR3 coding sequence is TGTGCCTGGAGTGTCAGGGCTAGCGGGTACTACGAGCAGTACTTC.

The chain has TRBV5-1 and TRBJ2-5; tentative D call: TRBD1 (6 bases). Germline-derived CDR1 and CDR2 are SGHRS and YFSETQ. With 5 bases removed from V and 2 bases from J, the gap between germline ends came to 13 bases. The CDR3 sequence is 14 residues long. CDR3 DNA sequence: TGCGCCAGCAGTTTCGACAGGCCTCAAGAGACCCAGTACTTC. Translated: CASSFDRPQETQYF. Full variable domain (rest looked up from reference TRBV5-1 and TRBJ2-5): KAGVTQTPRYLIKTRGQQVTLSCSPISGHRSVSWYQQTPGQGLQFLFEYFSETQRNKGNFPGRFSGRQFSNSRSEMNVSTLELGDSALYLCASSFDRPQETQYFGPGTRLLVL.

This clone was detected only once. The chain's CDR3 is CASSSTPDRVKKGRGKLFF. CDR3 DNA: TGTGCCAGCAGCTCAACTCCGGACAGGGTGAAGAAGGGGAGGGGAAAACTGTTTTTT. The chain carries TRBV28 and TRBJ1-4, with 8 positions matching TRBD1. Looked up from germline, CDR1 is MDHEN and CDR2 is SYDVKM. J gave up 10 bases and V 6 bases, and 25 bases lay outside the gene matches. The CDR3 covers 19 residues.

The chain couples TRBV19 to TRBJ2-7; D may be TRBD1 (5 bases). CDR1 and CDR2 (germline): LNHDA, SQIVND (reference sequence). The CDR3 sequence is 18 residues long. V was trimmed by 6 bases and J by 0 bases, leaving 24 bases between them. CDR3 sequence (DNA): TGTGCCAGTAGGGCCGTGGCAGGGAATGAGTTCGGCTCCTACGAGCAGTACTTC. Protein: CASRAVAGNEFGSYEQYF.